The rows below give T cell receptor beta chains drawn from one sample of a study of blood T cell repertoires in COVID-19. Produced via immunoSEQ multiplex PCR; TCRdb's table is partial and in-frame only. This table has approximately 190,000 clones, around 84% appearing once. The sample was peripheral blood. The receptors were sampled from a man under 40 with active or convalescent COVID-19. Each CDR3 is given with its conserved first and last residue. A D gene is named only where the DNA matches it firmly. A clone size is listed for some rows: how often the clone was seen (once, few, many), or a class if it is expanded.

J: TRBJ1-1
D: .
V: TRBV19
length: 12
size: few
DNA: TGTGCCAGTAGTATTGCGAGTCATGAAGCTTTCTTT
CDR3: CASSIASHEAFF

J: TRBJ2-7
D: .
V: TRBV7-9
length: 14
size: .
DNA: TGTGCCAGCAGCTTTCCAGGGGAGACCTACGAGCAGTACTTC
CDR3: CASSFPGETYEQYF

J: TRBJ1-5
D: .
V: TRBV27
length: 16
size: once
DNA: TGTGCCAGCAGTCCCCGTTTCCAGGGCCGCAATCAGCCCCAGCATTTT
CDR3: CASSPRFQGRNQPQHF

J: TRBJ2-2
D: .
V: TRBV11-3
length: 16
size: .
DNA: TGTGCCAGCAGCCGTGAACAGGGGACTTACACCGGGGAGCTGTTTTTT
CDR3: CASSREQGTYTGELFF

J: TRBJ2-3
D: TRBD2
V: TRBV2
length: 14
size: .
DNA: TGTGCCAGCTGCCTAGCGGGGGGCACAGATACGCAGTATTTT
CDR3: CASCLAGGTDTQYF

J: TRBJ2-5
D: TRBD1
V: TRBV27
length: 16
size: once
DNA: TGTGCCAGCAGTTCGTCACAGGGGGCTGCTGCAGAGACCCAGTACTTC
CDR3: CASSSSQGAAAETQYF

J: TRBJ1-1
D: .
V: TRBV5-1
length: 17
size: .
DNA: TGCGCCAGCAGCTTCCCCCCAGAGGAGGAACCGAACACTGAAGCTTTCTTT
CDR3: CASSFPPEEEPNTEAFF

J: TRBJ1-6
D: .
V: TRBV7-6
length: 15
size: .
DNA: TGTGCCAGCAGCTTAGAGGGGGGGTTCGATTCACCCCTCCACTTT
CDR3: CASSLEGGFDSPLHF

J: TRBJ2-1
D: .
V: TRBV3-1/TRBV3-2
length: 16
size: .
DNA: TGTGCCAGCAGCCAAGATGAAAACAGGGATGGCAATGAGCAGTTCTTC
CDR3: CASSQDENRDGNEQFF

J: TRBJ1-1
D: TRBD1
V: TRBV5-4
length: 15
size: .
DNA: TGTGCCAGCAGCCCCCCGACAGGGTTGAACACTGAAGCTTTCTTT
CDR3: CASSPPTGLNTEAFF

J: TRBJ2-1
D: .
V: TRBV7-9
length: 12
size: .
DNA: TGTGCCAGCAGCTCACTATACAATGAGCAGTTCTTC
CDR3: CASSSLYNEQFF

J: TRBJ1-2
D: TRBD1
V: TRBV7-8
length: 15
size: .
DNA: TGTGCCAGCAGCGGGACAGATGCGTACTCCTATGGCTACACCTTC
CDR3: CASSGTDAYSYGYTF

J: TRBJ1-1
D: .
V: TRBV14
length: 14
size: once
DNA: TGTGCCAGCAGCCAAGGCAGCGGCGGGACTGAAGCTTTCTTT
CDR3: CASSQGSGGTEAFF

J: TRBJ2-4
D: TRBD2
V: TRBV6-6
length: 17
size: .
DNA: TGTGCCAGCAGTCGACGGACTAGCGGGAGAGGCAAAAACATTCAGTACTTC
CDR3: CASSRRTSGRGKNIQYF

J: TRBJ1-4
D: .
V: TRBV5-6
length: 14
size: .
DNA: TGTGCCAGCAGCTTGGCAGGGAAGAATGAAAAACTGTTTTTT
CDR3: CASSLAGKNEKLFF

J: TRBJ1-5
D: .
V: TRBV6-5
length: 15
size: .
DNA: TGTGCCAGCAGCCAGGACAATAATAGCAATCAGCCCCAGCATTTT
CDR3: CASSQDNNSNQPQHF

J: TRBJ1-2
D: TRBD1
V: TRBV11-2
length: 14
size: once
DNA: TGTGCCAGCAGCTTAGAGGACAGGGGATATGGCTACACCTTC
CDR3: CASSLEDRGYGYTF

J: TRBJ1-2
D: TRBD1
V: TRBV5-1
length: 13
size: .
DNA: TGCGCCAGCAGCTTGACAGGGGCAGGTGGCTACACCTTC
CDR3: CASSLTGAGGYTF

J: TRBJ1-4
D: .
V: TRBV3-1/TRBV3-2
length: 13
size: .
DNA: TGTGCCAGCAGCCCTGCGTTCAATGAAAAACTGTTTTTT
CDR3: CASSPAFNEKLFF

J: TRBJ1-2
D: .
V: TRBV30
length: 13
size: .
DNA: TGTGCCTGGAGGGCCCCCGAGGAGGCTGGCTACACCTTC
CDR3: CAWRAPEEAGYTF